The 20 T cell receptor beta chains presented below share a single source sample, sequenced in a study of blood T cell repertoires in COVID-19 (dated by TCRdb to about 2020). Libraries were built with the immunoSEQ multiplex PCR assay. This immuneACCESS table, as held by TCRdb, lists in-frame sequences with V and J called but not all clones. Of the missing ones, under half trace to an unresolved V gene in checked studies; the others have no known cause. The sample data list fewer than 60,000 clones, and approximately 84% of these were observed just once. Of the sample, about 25% is held by the ten largest clones. The specimen was peripheral blood. These receptors all come from a human donor in a cohort sampled during active COVID-19.

This sequence joins TRBV24-1 and TRBJ1-1; 8 positions agree with TRBD1. This CDR3 is built from 15 residues. Germline-derived CDR1 and CDR2 are KGHDR and SFDVKD. V was clipped by 2 bases and J by 1 base; unmatched bases: 2. This CDR3 is CATSDSQGANTEAFF. The CDR3, as DNA: TGTGCCACCAGTGATTCCCAGGGGGCGAACACTGAAGCTTTCTTT.

This clone has a handful of counts. The rearrangement joins TRBV7-3 to TRBJ2-1; TRBD2 matches 8 bases. This CDR3 contains 17 residues. CDR1 and CDR2 from the germline V gene are SGHTA and FQGTGA. J gave up 6 bases and V 5 bases, and 15 bases lay outside the gene matches. The CDR3 bases are TGTGCCAGCAGCCCAGGGGCGGCCTCCGGGACTAGCAATGAGCAGTTCTTC. Translating gives CASSPGAASGTSNEQFF.

V and J are TRBV18 and TRBJ1-1, with D perhaps matching TRBD1 (5 bases). Germline CDR1 KGHSH, CDR2 LQKENI. The germline V and J ends were trimmed by 5 bases and 3 bases, with 13 bases remaining between them. The CDR3 is made up of 14 amino acids. The CDR3 DNA reads TGTGCCAGCTCAACCCGGCGGGGGGACACTGAAGCTTTCTTT. Translated: CASSTRRGDTEAFF.

This chain links TRBV27 with TRBJ2-1, with 10 bases fitting TRBD1. The CDR3 sequence is 15 residues long. CDR1 is MNHEY and CDR2 is SMNVEV in the germline V gene (reference sequence). Trimming took 6 bases from V and 7 from J; bases not matched to a gene: 9. The DNA of the CDR3 is TGTGCCAGCAGCGCCGGACGGGACAGGGGTAATGAGCAGTTCTTC. It is translated as CASSAGRDRGNEQFF.

The chain joins TRBV2 to TRBJ2-1, with 9 bases lining up with TRBD1. Germline CDR1 and CDR2: SNHLY and FYNNEI. V lost 6 bases to trimming and J lost 7 bases; unmatched junction nucleotides: 10. The CDR3 length is 15 residues. The CDR3 DNA follows: TGTGCCAGCAGAGCCACCGGGACAGGGCTAAATGAGCAGTTCTTC. This gives the protein CASRATGTGLNEQFF.

The chain couples TRBV11-2 to TRBJ1-6, with D hard to call. The CDR3 spans 15 residues. The V and J ends lost 1 base and 4 bases respectively, with 8 bases between them. CDR1 and CDR2 (germline): SGHAT, FQNNGV. In nucleotides, the CDR3 is TGTGCCAGCAGCTTAGTCCGGGGTTATAATTCACCCCTCCACTTT. Its protein product is CASSLVRGYNSPLHF. The entire variable domain, with the rest obtained from reference TRBV11-2 and TRBJ1-6, is as follows: EAGVAQSPRYKIIEKRQSVAFWCNPISGHATLYWYQQILGQGPKLLIQFQNNGVVDDSQLPKDRFSAERLKGVDSTLKIQPAKLEDSAVYLCASSLVRGYNSPLHFGNGTRLTVT.

This chain uses TRBV28 with TRBJ1-2; 7 bases align to TRBD1. The CDR3 has 15 residues. Germline values: CDR1 MDHEN, CDR2 SYDVKM. Trimming cost V 4 bases and J 3 bases; bases outside gene matches: 8. The CDR3 coding sequence is TGTGCCAGCAGTTCCGGACAGGACGGGTACTATGGCTACACCTTC. Translating gives CASSSGQDGYYGYTF.

This clone has a single count. The genes are TRBV6-1 and TRBJ2-1, with D possibly matching TRBD1 (6 bases). CDR3 length: 15 residues. Per germline, CDR1 MNHNS and CDR2 SASEGT. Trimming pared 2 bases from V and 5 bases from J, leaving 13 bases between. The CDR3 region has the DNA TGTGCCAGCAGTGAACAAGGGGGAAGGGACAATGAGCAGTTCTTC. Its protein is CASSEQGGRDNEQFF.

V and J are TRBV6-5 and TRBJ1-1; the D is unclear. With 4 bases removed from V and 5 bases from J, the gap between germline ends came to 5 bases. The germline CDR1 and CDR2 sequences are MNHEY and SVGAGI. This CDR3 is 11 amino acids long. The CDR3 coding sequence is TGTGCCAGCAGTTCCCGGACTGAAGCTTTCTTT. This translates into CASSSRTEAFF.

The J gene is TRBJ1-3, the V gene TRBV7-2; maybe TRBD1 (6 bases). The CDR3 has 16 residues. Germline V gene lookup returns CDR1 SGHTA and CDR2 FQGNSA. V lost 4 bases, J lost 1 base, and 14 bases lay in between. The CDR3 loop is CASSWGPARSGNTIYF. The CDR3 DNA reads TGTGCCAGCAGCTGGGGGCCCGCCAGGTCTGGAAACACCATATATTTT.

The J gene is TRBJ1-1, the V gene TRBV3-1 (or the pseudogene TRBV3-2); D unresolved. Germline CDR1 LGHDT, CDR2 YNNKEL (reference sequence). The CDR3 has 15 residues. The V end lost 4 bases, the J end lost 5 bases, and 17 bases lay between the germline ends. Here the CDR3 reads CASSPRGVRRTEAFF. Here the CDR3 DNA reads TGTGCCAGCAGCCCACGTGGAGTGAGGAGGACTGAAGCTTTCTTT.

This sequence joins TRBV9 and TRBJ1-1, with D possibly TRBD1 on 5 matching bases. Germline CDR1 and CDR2: SGDLS and YYNGEE. The CDR3 has 15 amino acids. V was pared by 4 bases and J by 2 bases, with 15 bases between. This CDR3 reads CASSPHAGQNTEAFF. The CDR3 DNA reads TGTGCCAGCAGCCCCCACGCAGGACAAAACACTGAAGCTTTCTTT.

The table lists this clone with a few counts. Here the CDR3 DNA reads TGCGCCAGCAGCTTACCCGACAGGGCATACTACGAGCAGTACTTC. This encodes CASSLPDRAYYEQYF. The gene calls are TRBV5-1 and TRBJ2-7, with 7 nucleotides matching TRBD1. CDR1 and CDR2 (germline): SGHRS, YFSETQ. The V and J ends lost 2 bases and 3 bases, in that order; junction bases with no gene match: 8. This CDR3 is 15 amino acids long.

The V call is TRBV11-2, the J call TRBJ2-2; 13 bases match TRBD2. Germline V gives CDR1 SGHAT, CDR2 FQNNGV. V shed 5 bases and J 5 bases; nucleotides not matched to a gene: 14. CDR3 length: 19 amino acids. CDR3 in DNA: TGTGCCAGCAGCGCTAGACTAGCGGGAGGCCTTCATAGGACCGGGGAGCTGTTTTTT. It yields the protein CASSARLAGGLHRTGELFF.

CDR3: CASSQVETSGRNEQFF. The CDR3 nucleotides are TGTGCCAGCAGCCAAGTCGAGACTAGCGGGAGGAATGAGCAGTTCTTC. This chain links TRBV4-2 with TRBJ2-1; 13 nucleotides align to TRBD2. V shed 1 base, J shed 7 bases, and the junction held 4 bases outside the gene matches. The germline gives CDR1 LGHNA, CDR2 YNFKEQ. The CDR3 spans 16 residues.

This clone was observed a single time. The CDR3, as DNA: TGTGCCAGCAGCCTAGACCGGGACAATGAAGCTTTCTTT. Translating it yields CASSLDRDNEAFF. This sequence joins TRBV16 and TRBJ1-1, with D tentatively TRBD1 (6 bases). The CDR3 spans 13 residues. Germline V CDR1 and CDR2: KGHSY, FQNENV. V gave up 4 bases and J gave up 7 bases, with 13 bases separating them. Variable domain in full (rest from reference TRBV16 and TRBJ1-1): GEEVAQTPKHLVRGEGQKAKLYCAPIKGHSYVFWYQQVLKNEFKFLISFQNENVFDETGMPKERFSAKCLPNSPCSLEIQATKLEDSAVYFCASSLDRDNEAFFGQGTRLTVV.

This chain connects TRBV7-2 to TRBJ1-3, with unresolved D. Germline assignment: CDR1 SGHTA and CDR2 FQGNSA. V was pared by 6 bases and J by 3 bases, with 12 bases between. The CDR3 covers 14 residues. In DNA, the CDR3 is TGTGCCAGCAGACCCGGAGGTGGTGGAAACACCATATATTTT. It specifies CASRPGGGGNTIYF.

This clone was seen a few times. V usage is TRBV2 and J usage is TRBJ1-2; D not resolved. This CDR3 comprises 15 residues. Germline V gives CDR1 SNHLY, CDR2 FYNNEI. The ends were cut back, 1 base at V and 4 bases at J, with 13 bases in the middle. The CDR3 loop reads CASSEDGDPGYGYTF. The CDR3 nucleotides are TGTGCCAGCAGTGAAGATGGAGATCCCGGCTATGGCTACACCTTC.

This rearrangement joins TRBV3-1 (or the pseudogene TRBV3-2) to TRBJ1-2; TRBD1 is a possible D gene (5 bases). The CDR3 runs 15 residues. Germline lookup yields CDR1 LGHDT and CDR2 YNNKEL (reference sequence). Trimming pared 1 base from V and 4 bases from J, leaving 13 bases between. The CDR3, as DNA: TGTGCCAGCAGCCAAGGGGGCCGACTTCGCTATGGCTACACCTTC. This encodes CASSQGGRLRYGYTF.

The rearrangement joins TRBV5-1 to TRBJ1-4; D unclear. CDR3 length: 14 residues. Germline CDR1 is SGHRS and CDR2 is YFSETQ. The germline V and J ends were trimmed by 5 bases and 2 bases, with 10 bases remaining between them. CDR3 in DNA: TGCGCCAGCAGACCTGATCAGACTAATGAAAAACTGTTTTTT. This encodes CASRPDQTNEKLFF.